The 8 T cell receptor beta chains given below trace back to one sample, sequenced in a study of T cells in Graves' hyperthyroidism and ophthalmopathy. Amplification of TCR beta CDR3 regions used RNA as the template. The TCR CDR3 first-round RT-PCR relied on the HTBI primer set. TCRdb called the multiplex PCR reads again in MiXCR, with one record for every CDR3 protein. The sample has about 600,000 distinct CDR3 sequences; about 14% are singletons. The sequenced material came from blood. These receptors were obtained from a woman younger than 30 with Graves' ophthalmopathy.

This clonotype was observed many times. This sequence joins TRBV27 and TRBJ2-7, with 8 nucleotides matching TRBD1. J gave up 3 bases and V 5 bases, and 9 bases lay outside the gene matches. Per the germline V gene, CDR1 is MNHEY and CDR2 is SMNVEV (reference sequence). CDR3 length: 15 residues. DNA for the CDR3: TGTGCCAGCAGTCGGAACGGACAGGGCTACTACGAGCAGTACTTC. Translation gives CASSRNGQGYYEQYF.

This clonotype appeared a few times. The chain carries TRBV19 and TRBJ1-4; tentative D call: TRBD1 (5 bases). CDR1 LNHDA and CDR2 SQIVND come from the germline V gene (reference sequence). CDR3 size: 16 residues. V was clipped by 1 base and J by 5 bases, with 14 bases between them. The CDR3 sequence is CASSIGFSGPNEKLFF. The CDR3 DNA reads as TGTGCCAGTAGTATAGGGTTCTCGGGACCGAATGAAAAACTGTTTTTT.

This clonotype was counted many times. CDR3 loop: CSVEPSGTTDTQYF. CDR3 coding DNA: TGCAGCGTTGAGCCTAGCGGGACCACAGATACGCAGTATTTT. The V gene is TRBV29-1, the J gene TRBJ2-3, with TRBD2 identical over 9 bases. The CDR3 extends over 14 amino acids. V gave up 3 bases and J gave up 2 bases; unmatched junction bases: 3. Germline values: CDR1 SQVTM, CDR2 ANQGSEA.

This clonotype was detected a few times. It may be a read error: a sequence one base away is much more abundant. Since no conserved phenylalanine or tryptophan closes the CDR3, a read error is the likely cause. The V and J genes are TRBV5-1 and TRBJ1-2, with 9 positions matching TRBD1. This CDR3 comprises 16 residues. After removal of 0 bases from V and 6 bases from J, the junction contained 9 bases not matched to a gene. The germline gives CDR1 SGHRS, CDR2 YFSETQ. The CDR3 sequence: CASSLAQSDRGDGYTL. In nucleotides, the CDR3 is TGCGCCAGCAGCTTGGCCCAATCGGACAGGGGCGATGGCTACACCCTC.

The sample holds many counts of this clonotype. The chain has TRBV28 and TRBJ2-1, with a possible D match to TRBD2 (6 bases). With 1 base removed from V and 10 bases from J, the gap between germline ends came to 14 bases. Germline V gene sequence: CDR1 MDHEN, CDR2 SYDVKM. This CDR3 comprises 14 residues. The CDR3 sequence is CASSLSGLPKEQFF. For the CDR3, the DNA is TGTGCCAGCAGTTTATCGGGACTCCCTAAGGAGCAGTTCTTC.

This clonotype was counted many times. The chain is built from TRBV20-1 and TRBJ2-3; 14 nucleotides align to TRBD2. With V trimmed by 1 base and J by 7 bases, 19 bases remained unmatched. Looked up from germline, CDR1 is DFQATT and CDR2 is SNEGSKA (reference sequence). The CDR3 loop spans 20 amino acids. CDR3 DNA sequence: TGCAGTGCTAGAGCCCCCCTAGGACTAGCGGGAGGTAGGTGGGAGCATACGCAGTATTTT. It specifies CSARAPLGLAGGRWEHTQYF.

The chain uses TRBV30 and TRBJ1-5; the match to TRBD1 covers 8 bases. Germline CDR1 is GTSNPN and CDR2 is SVGIG (reference sequence). The CDR3 contains 13 residues. With V trimmed by 3 bases and J by 9 bases, 7 bases remained unmatched. The CDR3 DNA is TGTGCCTGGAGGGGGACAGGCCGGATGCCCCAGCATTTT. Translation gives CAWRGTGRMPQHF.

The gene calls are TRBV5-8 and TRBJ1-3; 9 bases line up with TRBD1. The CDR3 runs to 15 residues. Trimming removed 4 bases from V and 2 bases from J; junction bases left unmatched: 4. The germline gives CDR1 SGHTS, CDR2 YDEGEE. CDR3 in amino acids: CASSPGQGTGNTIYF. The CDR3 DNA is TGTGCCAGCAGCCCAGGACAGGGGACTGGAAACACCATATATTTT. Together with reference TRBV5-8 and TRBJ1-3, the CDR3 gives the full variable domain: EAGVTQSPTHLIKTRGQQATLRCSPISGHTSVYWYQQALGLGLQFLLWYDEGEERNRGNFPPRFSGRQFPNYSSELNVNALELEDSALYLCASSPGQGTGNTIYFGEGSWLTVV.